This T cell receptor beta chain derives from a study of PD-1 blockade in classical Hodgkin lymphoma. General study points: Complete responders showed a baseline diversity that resembled the diversity of newly diagnosed patients. Underlying causes for the observed repertoire differences were not defined, possibly disease activity or prior therapy. Patients starting nivolumab less than 1 year after ASCT had lower diversity and were excluded from later analyses. Baseline TCR diversity was reportedly lower in newly diagnosed patients than healthy donors.

The data were produced by immunoSEQ multiplex PCR, yet TCRdb's version contains in-frame clones alone and is incomplete. Among 26,000 or so clones, 65% to 80% were seen once, and the ten largest hold 2.4%. Brentuximab vedotin exposure varied among the patients, all of whom had relapsed after autologous stem cell transplantation. Magnetic negative selection served to purify CD4+ T cells out of PBMCs that had been thawed. This CDR3 has 14 residues. Germline V lookup: CDR1 MNHEY, CDR2 SMNVEV (reference sequence). V dropped 6 bases and J dropped 5 bases, with 16 bases sitting between them. Regarding this clone: Its cognate antigen is unknown.

Sequencing used CD4+ T cells from blood, obtained at baseline. This receptor was taken from a human donor with classical Hodgkin lymphoma. The genes are TRBV27 and TRBJ2-5; D is tentatively TRBD1 or TRBD2 (6 bases each). The chain's CDR3 is CASRPGQGGETQYF. CDR3 bases: TGTGCCAGCAGACCGGGCCAAGGGGGGGAGACCCAGTACTTC.